The rows below give T cell receptor beta chains drawn from one sample of a study of CD8+CD57+ T cells in acquired aplastic anemia. TCRdb called the reads again in MiXCR, with one record for every CDR3 protein. The sample yields around 190,000 distinct CDR3 sequences, roughly half seen once. The specimen was sorted CD4+, CD8+, or CD8+CD57+ T cells (not recorded which) from PBMCs. These receptors came from a human donor in good health, serving as a control. Each CDR3 is given with its conserved first and last residue. D genes are given only for firm matches. Clone size appears in some rows only: once, few, many, or a class for an expanded clone.

d_call v_call clone_size cdr3_aa
- TRBV19 - CASSFTGGGDTQYF
- TRBV7-2 once CAARSGMQETQYF
- TRBV24-1 - CATDRSGNEQFF
- TRBV19 once CASSIAGDGTEAFF
- TRBV6-1 - CASSSWTVNTEAFF
- TRBV7-2 once CASSLVQGPNSPLHF
TRBD1 TRBV6-5 many CASSYDAPTGGRSGYTF
- TRBV24-1 - CATSDSGDSNYGYTF
TRBD1 TRBV2 - CASRGGQGAGNEQFF
- TRBV5-8 - CASSPGQVGATDTQYF
TRBD1 TRBV5-6 many CASSLEGAGVYNEQFF
- TRBV20-1 many CSARDLGNSPLHF
- TRBV12-3/TRBV12-4 few CASSLARYGYAF
TRBD1 TRBV2 - CASSESSGGWGEKLFF
- TRBV7-2 many CASSLVSGTYGYTF
- TRBV5-8 many CASKNVGGGASPLHF
TRBD1 TRBV10-3 - CAINGQGRDQPQHF
- TRBV5-6 many CASSLVQGNSPLHF
TRBD2 TRBV19 once CASSITSGVHNEQFF
- TRBV7-9 many CASSLRVGGMNTEAFF
TRBD1 TRBV10-3 - CAATPGQGNTEAFF
TRBD1 TRBV20-1 many CSASRGTGNYGYTF
- TRBV7-2 - CASSLAAGYYGELYF
- TRBV19 - CAWSGQRVGPLHF
- TRBV19 - CASELQRNTEAFF
- TRBV19 - CASSRDRQETQYF
TRBD2 TRBV13 - CASSLENSGGQKATQYF